The sequence of this T cell receptor beta chain was determined in a study of cytomegalovirus exposure and HLA in healthy donors. Unmatched junction bases numbered 14, after V lost 4 bases and J lost 8 bases. This CDR3 contains 15 residues. Germline CDR1 SGDLS, CDR2 YYNGEE. Primers for the PCR totalled 60 Vbeta and 13 Jbeta. Here immunoSEQ multiplex PCR was the method, and the copy in TCRdb shows in-frame clones only, minus some. The repertoire holds approximately 150,000 clones, around 75% seen once, with 2.5% to 3.5% in the top ten. This rearrangement joins TRBV9 to TRBJ1-1, with TRBD1 matching over 7 bases. The sequence derives from a male donor in good health and CMV-seronegative. The material sequenced was PBMCs. The CDR3 sequence is CASSLQTTGSAEAFF. CDR3 DNA: TGTGCCAGCAGCCTCCAAACGACAGGGTCGGCGGAAGCTTTCTTT.